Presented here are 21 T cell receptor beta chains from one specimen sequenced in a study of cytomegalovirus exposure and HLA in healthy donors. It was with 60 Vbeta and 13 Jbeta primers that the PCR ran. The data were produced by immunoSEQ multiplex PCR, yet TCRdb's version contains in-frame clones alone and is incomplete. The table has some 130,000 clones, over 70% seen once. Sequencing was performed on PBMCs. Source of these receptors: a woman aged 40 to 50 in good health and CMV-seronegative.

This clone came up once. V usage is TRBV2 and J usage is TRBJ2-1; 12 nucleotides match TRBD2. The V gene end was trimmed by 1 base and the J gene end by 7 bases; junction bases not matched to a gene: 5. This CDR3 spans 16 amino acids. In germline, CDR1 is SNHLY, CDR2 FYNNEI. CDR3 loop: CASSEVLAGGWNEQFF. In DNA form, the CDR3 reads TGTGCCAGCAGTGAAGTCCTAGCGGGAGGGTGGAATGAGCAGTTCTTC.

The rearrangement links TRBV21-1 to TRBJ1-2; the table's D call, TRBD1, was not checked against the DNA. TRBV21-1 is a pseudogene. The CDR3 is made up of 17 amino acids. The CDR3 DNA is TGTGCCAGCAGCAAAGCTAGGCTGCGGACAGATAACTATGGCTACACCTTC. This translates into CASSKARLRTDNYGYTF.

The CDR3 reads CASSLVAGGSTDTQYF. CDR3 in DNA: TGTGCCAGCAGCTTAGTCGCGGGGGGAAGCACAGATACGCAGTATTTT. The chain uses TRBV7-8 and TRBJ2-3; 8 bases line up with TRBD2. Germline V lookup: CDR1 SGHVS, CDR2 FQNEAQ. V trimming: 1 base; J trimming: 0 bases; junction bases outside the gene matches: 3. This CDR3 contains 16 residues.

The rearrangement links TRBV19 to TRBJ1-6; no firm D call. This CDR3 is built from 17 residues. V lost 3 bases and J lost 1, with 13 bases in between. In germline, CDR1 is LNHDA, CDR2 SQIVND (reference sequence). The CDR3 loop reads CASSIGGMRSYNSPLHF. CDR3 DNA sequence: TGTGCCAGTAGTATCGGCGGCATGAGGTCCTATAATTCACCCCTCCACTTT.

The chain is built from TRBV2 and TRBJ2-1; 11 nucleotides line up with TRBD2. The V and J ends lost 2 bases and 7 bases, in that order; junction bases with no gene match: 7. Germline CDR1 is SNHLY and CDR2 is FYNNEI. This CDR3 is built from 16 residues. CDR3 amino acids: CASSEWPSGRTNEQFF. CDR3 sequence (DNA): TGTGCCAGCAGTGAATGGCCTAGCGGGAGGACGAATGAGCAGTTCTTC.

The CDR3 is CAWSRKLGYYGELFF. The CDR3 DNA follows: TGTGCCTGGAGTCGAAAGCTCGGGTATTACGGGGAGCTGTTTTTT. J is TRBJ2-2 and V is TRBV30; D gene uncertain. The CDR3 totals 15 residues. Germline V CDR1 and CDR2: GTSNPN, SVGIG (reference sequence). V lost 2 bases and J 7 bases, leaving 17 bases between the germline ends.

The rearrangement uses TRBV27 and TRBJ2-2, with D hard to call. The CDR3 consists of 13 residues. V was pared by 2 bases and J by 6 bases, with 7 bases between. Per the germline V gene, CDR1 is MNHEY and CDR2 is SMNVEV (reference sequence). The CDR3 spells CASSLRVSGELFF. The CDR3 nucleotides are TGTGCCAGCAGTTTAAGAGTTTCCGGGGAGCTGTTTTTT.

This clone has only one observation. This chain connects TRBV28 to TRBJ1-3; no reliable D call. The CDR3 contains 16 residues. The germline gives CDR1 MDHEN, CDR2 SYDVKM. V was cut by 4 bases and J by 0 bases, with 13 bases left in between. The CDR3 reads CASSSIATNSGNTIYF. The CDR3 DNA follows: TGTGCCAGCAGTTCAATCGCTACCAACTCTGGAAACACCATATATTTT.

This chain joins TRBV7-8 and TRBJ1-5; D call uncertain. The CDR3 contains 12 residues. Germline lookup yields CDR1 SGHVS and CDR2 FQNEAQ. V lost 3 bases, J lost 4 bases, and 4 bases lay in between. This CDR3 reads CASSFQNQPQHF. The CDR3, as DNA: TGTGCCAGCAGCTTCCAAAATCAGCCCCAGCATTTT.

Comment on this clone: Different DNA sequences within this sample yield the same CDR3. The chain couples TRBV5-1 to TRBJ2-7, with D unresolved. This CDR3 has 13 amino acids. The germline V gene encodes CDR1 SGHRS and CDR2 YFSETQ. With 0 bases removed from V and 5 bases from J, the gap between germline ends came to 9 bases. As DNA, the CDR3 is TGCGCCAGCAGCTTGGGTCTCCGGGACGAGCAGTACTTC. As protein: CASSLGLRDEQYF.

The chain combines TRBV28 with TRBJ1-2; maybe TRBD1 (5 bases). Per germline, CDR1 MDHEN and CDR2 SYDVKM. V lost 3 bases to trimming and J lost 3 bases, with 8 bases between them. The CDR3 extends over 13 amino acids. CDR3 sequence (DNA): TGTGCCAGCAGTTTTTTGACAGACTATGGCTACACCTTC. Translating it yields CASSFLTDYGYTF.

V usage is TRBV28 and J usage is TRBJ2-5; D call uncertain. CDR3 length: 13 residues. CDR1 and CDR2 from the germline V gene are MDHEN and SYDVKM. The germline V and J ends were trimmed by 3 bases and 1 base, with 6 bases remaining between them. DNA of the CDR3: TGTGCCAGCAGTTTGGTGGCCCAAGAGACCCAGTACTTC. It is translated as CASSLVAQETQYF. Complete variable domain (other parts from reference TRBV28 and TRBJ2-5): DVKVTQSSRYLVKRTGEKVFLECVQDMDHENMFWYRQDPGLGLRLIYFSYDVKMKEKGDIPEGYSVSREKKERFSLILESASTNQTSMYLCASSLVAQETQYFGPGTRLLVL.

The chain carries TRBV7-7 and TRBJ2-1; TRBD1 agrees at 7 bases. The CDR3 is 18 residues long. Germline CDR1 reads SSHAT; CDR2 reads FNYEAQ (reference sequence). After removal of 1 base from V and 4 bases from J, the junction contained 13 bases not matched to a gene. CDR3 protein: CASSLGPSTGLTYNEQFF. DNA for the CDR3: TGTGCCAGCAGCTTAGGTCCTTCGACAGGGCTAACTTACAATGAGCAGTTCTTC.

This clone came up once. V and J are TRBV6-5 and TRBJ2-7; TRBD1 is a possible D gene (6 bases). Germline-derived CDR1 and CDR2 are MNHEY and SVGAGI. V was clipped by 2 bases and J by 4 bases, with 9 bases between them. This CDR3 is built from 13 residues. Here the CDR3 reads CASSYRTAYEQYF. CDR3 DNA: TGTGCCAGCAGTTACCGGACAGCATACGAGCAGTACTTC.

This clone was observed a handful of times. CDR3 sequence reads: CASTSTAWDRGHQPQHF. As DNA, the CDR3 is TGTGCCAGCACCTCCACCGCTTGGGACAGGGGTCATCAGCCCCAGCATTTT. The chain carries TRBV27 and TRBJ1-5; 10 nucleotides align to TRBD1. V was clipped by 7 bases and J by 5 bases; unmatched bases: 14. The CDR3 is made up of 17 amino acids. Germline V gene lookup returns CDR1 MNHEY and CDR2 SMNVEV (reference sequence).

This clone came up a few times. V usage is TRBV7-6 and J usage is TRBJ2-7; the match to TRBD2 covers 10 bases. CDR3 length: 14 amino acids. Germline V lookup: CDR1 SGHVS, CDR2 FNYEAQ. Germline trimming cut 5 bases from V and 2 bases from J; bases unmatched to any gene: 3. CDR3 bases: TGTGCCAGCAGCAGGACTAGCGGTACCTACGAGCAGTACTTC. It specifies CASSRTSGTYEQYF. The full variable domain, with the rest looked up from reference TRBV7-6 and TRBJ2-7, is GAGVSQSPRYKVTKRGQDVALRCDPISGHVSLYWYRQALGQGPEFLTYFNYEAQQDKSGLPNDRFSAERPEGSISTLTIQRTEQRDSAMYRCASSRTSGTYEQYFGPGTRLTVT.

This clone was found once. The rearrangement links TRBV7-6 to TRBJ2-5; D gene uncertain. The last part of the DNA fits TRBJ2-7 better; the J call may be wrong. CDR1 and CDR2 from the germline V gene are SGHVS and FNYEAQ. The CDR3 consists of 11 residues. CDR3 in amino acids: CASSLSSEQYF. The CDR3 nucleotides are TGTGCCAGCAGCTTATCTAGCGAGCAGTACTTC.

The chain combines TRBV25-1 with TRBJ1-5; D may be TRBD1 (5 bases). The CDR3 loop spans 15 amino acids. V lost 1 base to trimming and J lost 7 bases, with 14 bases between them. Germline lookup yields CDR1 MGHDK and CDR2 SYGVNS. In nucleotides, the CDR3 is TGTGCCAGCAGTGAATCGGTGGCCGGGGGGCAGCCCCAGCATTTT. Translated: CASSESVAGGQPQHF. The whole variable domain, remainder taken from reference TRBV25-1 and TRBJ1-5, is EADIYQTPRYLVIGTGKKITLECSQTMGHDKMYWYQQDPGMELHLIHYSYGVNSTEKGDLSSESTVSRIRTEHFPLTLESARPSHTSQYLCASSESVAGGQPQHFGDGTRLSIL.

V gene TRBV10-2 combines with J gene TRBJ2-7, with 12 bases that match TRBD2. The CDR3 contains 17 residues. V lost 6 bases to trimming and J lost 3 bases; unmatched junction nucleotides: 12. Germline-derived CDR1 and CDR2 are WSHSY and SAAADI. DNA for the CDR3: TGCGCCAGCAGGGCAACTAGCGGGGGGACATCCAACTACGAGCAGTACTTC. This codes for CASRATSGGTSNYEQYF.

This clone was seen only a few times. The CDR3 loop is CASSFPGQGANGYTF. As DNA, the CDR3 is TGTGCCAGCAGTTTTCCCGGACAGGGGGCGAATGGCTACACCTTC. The chain employs TRBV28 and TRBJ1-2; 11 bases line up with TRBD1. CDR3 length: 15 residues. The V and J ends lost 3 bases and 6 bases, in that order; junction bases with no gene match: 6. CDR1 is MDHEN, CDR2 SYDVKM, per germline.

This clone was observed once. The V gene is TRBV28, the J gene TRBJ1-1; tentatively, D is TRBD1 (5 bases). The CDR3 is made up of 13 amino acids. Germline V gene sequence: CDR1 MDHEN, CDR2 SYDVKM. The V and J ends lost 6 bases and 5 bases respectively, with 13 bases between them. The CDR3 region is CASSLRGRTEAFF. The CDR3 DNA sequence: TGTGCCAGCAGCCTACGGGGGAGGACTGAAGCTTTCTTT.